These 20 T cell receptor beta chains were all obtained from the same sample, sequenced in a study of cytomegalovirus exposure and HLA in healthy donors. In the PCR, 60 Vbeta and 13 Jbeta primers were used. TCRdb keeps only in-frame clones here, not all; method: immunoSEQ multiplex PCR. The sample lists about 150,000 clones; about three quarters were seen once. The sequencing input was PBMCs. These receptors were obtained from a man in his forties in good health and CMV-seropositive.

The CDR3 DNA is TGCGCCAGCAGTGAACTAGCGGGAGATATGGGGGGCAATGAGCAGTTCTTC. Its translation is CASSELAGDMGGNEQFF. This chain joins TRBV10-2 and TRBJ2-1; 11 bases match TRBD2. Losses at the gene ends were 3 bases for V and 6 bases for J; bases not matched to a gene: 10. Germline V CDR1 and CDR2: WSHSY, SAAADI. The CDR3 runs 17 residues.

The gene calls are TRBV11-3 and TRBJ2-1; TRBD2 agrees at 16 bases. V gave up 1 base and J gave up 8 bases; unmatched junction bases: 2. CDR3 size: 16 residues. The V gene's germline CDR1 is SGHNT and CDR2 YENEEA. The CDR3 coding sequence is TGTGCCAGCAGCTTAGCGGGGACTAGCGGGAGGGATGAGCAGTTCTTC. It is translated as CASSLAGTSGRDEQFF.

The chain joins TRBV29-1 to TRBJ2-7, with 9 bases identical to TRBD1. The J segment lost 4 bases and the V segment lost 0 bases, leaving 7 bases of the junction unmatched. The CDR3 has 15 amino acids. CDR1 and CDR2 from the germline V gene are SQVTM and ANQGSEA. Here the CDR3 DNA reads TGCAGCGTTGAAGATTGGGGACAGGGTTTGTACGAGCAGTACTTC. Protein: CSVEDWGQGLYEQYF.

The CDR3 reads CASSAAGTAQSYEQYF. CDR3 nucleotide sequence: TGTGCCAGCAGTGCCGCCGGGACAGCACAATCTTACGAGCAGTACTTC. This chain connects TRBV28 to TRBJ2-7, with 7 bases identical to TRBD1. V was pared by 5 bases and J by 4 bases, with 14 bases of the junction left unmatched. Germline CDR1 reads MDHEN; CDR2 reads SYDVKM. The CDR3 sequence is 16 residues long.

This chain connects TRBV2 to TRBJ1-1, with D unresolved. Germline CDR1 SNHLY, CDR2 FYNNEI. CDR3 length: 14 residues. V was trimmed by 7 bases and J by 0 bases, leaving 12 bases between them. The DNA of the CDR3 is TGTGCCAGCACCGGGGTAGGCGTGAACACTGAAGCTTTCTTT. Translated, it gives CASTGVGVNTEAFF.

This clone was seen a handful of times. The CDR3 DNA reads TGTGCCAGCAGCCGGACAGGGGGCGCAGATACGCAGTATTTT. Protein sequence: CASSRTGGADTQYF. The rearrangement joins TRBV6-6 to TRBJ2-3, with TRBD1 identical over 11 bases. Unmatched junction bases numbered 3, after V lost 6 bases and J lost 4 bases. Germline CDR1 and CDR2: MNHNY and SVGAGI (reference sequence). CDR3 length: 14 amino acids.

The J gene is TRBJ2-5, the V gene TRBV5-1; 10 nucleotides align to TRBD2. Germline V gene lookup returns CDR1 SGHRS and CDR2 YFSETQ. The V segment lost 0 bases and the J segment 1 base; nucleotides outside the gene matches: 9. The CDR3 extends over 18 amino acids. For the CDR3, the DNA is TGCGCCAGCAGCTTGGGCGGACTAGCGGACCTGGGCCAAGAGACCCAGTACTTC. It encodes CASSLGGLADLGQETQYF. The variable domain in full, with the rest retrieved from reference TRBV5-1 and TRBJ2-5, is KAGVTQTPRYLIKTRGQQVTLSCSPISGHRSVSWYQQTPGQGLQFLFEYFSETQRNKGNFPGRFSGRQFSNSRSEMNVSTLELGDSALYLCASSLGGLADLGQETQYFGPGTRLLVL.

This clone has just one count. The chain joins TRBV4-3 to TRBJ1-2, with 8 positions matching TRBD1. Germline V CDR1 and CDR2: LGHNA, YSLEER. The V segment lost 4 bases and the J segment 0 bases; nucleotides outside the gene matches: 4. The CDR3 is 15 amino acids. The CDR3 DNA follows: TGCGCCAGCAGCCCGTGGGACAGGTCTAACTATGGCTACACCTTC. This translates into CASSPWDRSNYGYTF.

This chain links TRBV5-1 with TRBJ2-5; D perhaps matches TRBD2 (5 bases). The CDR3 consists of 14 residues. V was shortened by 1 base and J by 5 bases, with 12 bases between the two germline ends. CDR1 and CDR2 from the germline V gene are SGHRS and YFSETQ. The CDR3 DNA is TGCGCCAGCAGCTTGACAGACTCGGGGGAGACCCAGTACTTC. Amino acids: CASSLTDSGETQYF.

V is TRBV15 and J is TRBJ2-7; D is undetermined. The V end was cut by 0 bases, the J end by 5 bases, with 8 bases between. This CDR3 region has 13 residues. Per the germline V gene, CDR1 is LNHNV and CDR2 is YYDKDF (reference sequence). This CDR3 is CATSRDLVDEQYF. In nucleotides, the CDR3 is TGTGCCACCAGCAGAGATCTTGTCGACGAGCAGTACTTC. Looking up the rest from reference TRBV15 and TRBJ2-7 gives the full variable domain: DAMVIQNPRYQVTQFGKPVTLSCSQTLNHNVMYWYQQKSSQAPKLLFHYYDKDFNNEADTPDNFQSRRPNTSFCFLDIRSPGLGDTAMYLCATSRDLVDEQYFGPGTRLTVT.

For the CDR3, the DNA is TGCGCCAGCAGCGCCGGGACTAGCGGGAGAGAGACCCAGTACTTC. It yields the protein CASSAGTSGRETQYF. The chain links TRBV5-1 to TRBJ2-5; 14 positions match TRBD2. The ends lost 4 bases at V and 4 bases at J; junction bases unmatched: 3. The CDR3 consists of 15 residues. CDR1 and CDR2 (germline): SGHRS, YFSETQ.

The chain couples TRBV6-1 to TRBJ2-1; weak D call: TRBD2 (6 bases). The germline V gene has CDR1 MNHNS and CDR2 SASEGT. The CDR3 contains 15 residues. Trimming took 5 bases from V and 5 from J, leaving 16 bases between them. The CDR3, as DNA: TGTGCCAGCAGTTCGCGCTGGACTACCCACAATGAGCAGTTCTTC. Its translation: CASSSRWTTHNEQFF.

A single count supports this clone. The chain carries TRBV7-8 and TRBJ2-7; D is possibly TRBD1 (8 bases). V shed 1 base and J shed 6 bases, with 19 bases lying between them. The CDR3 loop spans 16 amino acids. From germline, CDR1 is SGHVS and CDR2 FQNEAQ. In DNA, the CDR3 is TGTGCCAGCAGCTTAGTTACCTGGACAGGGAGGGGCGAGCAGTACTTC. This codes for CASSLVTWTGRGEQYF.

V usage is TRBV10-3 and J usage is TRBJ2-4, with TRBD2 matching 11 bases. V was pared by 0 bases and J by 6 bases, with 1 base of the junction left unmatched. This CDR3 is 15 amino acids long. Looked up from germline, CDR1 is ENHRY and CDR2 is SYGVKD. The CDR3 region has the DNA TGTGCCATCAGTGAGTCTAGCGGGAGGGGAAACATTCAGTACTTC. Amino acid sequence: CAISESSGRGNIQYF.

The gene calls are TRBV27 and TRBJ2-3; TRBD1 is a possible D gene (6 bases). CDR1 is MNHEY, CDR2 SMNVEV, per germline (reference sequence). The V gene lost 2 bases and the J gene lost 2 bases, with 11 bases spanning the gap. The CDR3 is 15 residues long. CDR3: CASSLHRDTTDTQYF. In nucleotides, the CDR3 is TGTGCCAGCAGTTTACACAGGGACACCACAGATACGCAGTATTTT.

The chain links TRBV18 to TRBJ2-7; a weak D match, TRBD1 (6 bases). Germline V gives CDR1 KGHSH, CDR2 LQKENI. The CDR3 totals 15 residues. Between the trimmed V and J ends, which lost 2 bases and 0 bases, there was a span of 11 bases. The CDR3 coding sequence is TGTGCCAGCTCACCAGGGGGCCTCAGCTCCTACGAGCAGTACTTC. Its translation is CASSPGGLSSYEQYF.

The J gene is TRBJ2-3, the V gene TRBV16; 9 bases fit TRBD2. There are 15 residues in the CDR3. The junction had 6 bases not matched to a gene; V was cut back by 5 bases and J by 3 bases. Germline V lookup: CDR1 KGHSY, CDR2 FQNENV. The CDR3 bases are TGTGCCAGCAGCGACCTTAGCGGGAGAACAGATACGCAGTATTTT. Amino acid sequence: CASSDLSGRTDTQYF.

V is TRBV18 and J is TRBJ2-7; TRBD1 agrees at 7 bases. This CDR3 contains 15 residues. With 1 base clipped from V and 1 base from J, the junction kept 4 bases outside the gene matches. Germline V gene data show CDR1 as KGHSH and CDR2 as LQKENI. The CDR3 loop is CASSPRSGQSYEQYF. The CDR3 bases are TGTGCCAGCTCACCACGGTCGGGACAGTCCTACGAGCAGTACTTC.

DNA of the CDR3: TGCGCCAGCAGCTTGCAAGGCGGGAGGATTGCCGAGCAGTTCTTC. This translates into CASSLQGGRIAEQFF. This sequence joins TRBV5-1 and TRBJ2-1, with 8 bases fitting TRBD2. J gave up 10 bases and V 1 base, and 10 bases lay outside the gene matches. CDR3 length: 15 residues. CDR1 is SGHRS, CDR2 YFSETQ, per germline. Using reference TRBV5-1 and TRBJ2-1 for the parts outside the CDR3, the full variable domain is KAGVTQTPRYLIKTRGQQVTLSCSPISGHRSVSWYQQTPGQGLQFLFEYFSETQRNKGNFPGRFSGRQFSNSRSEMNVSTLELGDSALYLCASSLQGGRIAEQFFGPGTRLTVL.

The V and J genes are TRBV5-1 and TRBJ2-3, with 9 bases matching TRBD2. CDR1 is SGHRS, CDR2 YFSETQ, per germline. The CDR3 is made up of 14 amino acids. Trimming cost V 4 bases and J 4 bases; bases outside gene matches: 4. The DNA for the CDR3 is TGCGCCAGCAGCCCTCGACTAGCGGCAGATACGCAGTATTTT. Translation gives CASSPRLAADTQYF.